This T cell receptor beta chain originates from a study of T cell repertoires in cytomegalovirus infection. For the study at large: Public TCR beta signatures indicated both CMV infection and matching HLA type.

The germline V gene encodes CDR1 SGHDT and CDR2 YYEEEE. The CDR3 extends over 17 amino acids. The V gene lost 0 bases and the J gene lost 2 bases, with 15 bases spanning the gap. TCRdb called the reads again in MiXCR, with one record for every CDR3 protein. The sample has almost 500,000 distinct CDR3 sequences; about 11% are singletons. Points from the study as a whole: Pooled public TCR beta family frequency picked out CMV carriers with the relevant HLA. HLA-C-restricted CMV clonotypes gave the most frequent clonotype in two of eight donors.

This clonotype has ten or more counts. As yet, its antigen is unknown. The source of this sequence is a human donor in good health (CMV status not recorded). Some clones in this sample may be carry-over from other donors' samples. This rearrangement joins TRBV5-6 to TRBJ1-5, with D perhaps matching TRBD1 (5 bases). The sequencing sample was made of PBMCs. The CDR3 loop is CASSLGGGTQGNQPQHF. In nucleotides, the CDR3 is TGTGCCAGCAGCTTGGGAGGCGGGACTCAAGGCAATCAGCCCCAGCATTTT.